This passage covers 17 T cell receptor beta chains from one sample sequenced in a study of T cell responses to AZD1222 COVID-19 vaccine. Assay used: immunoSEQ multiplex PCR; TCRdb lists only in-frame clones, some missing. The profile covers about 110,000 clones, with roughly 84% appearing a single time and approximately 3% taken by the ten largest. The specimen was peripheral blood, collected on day 0 of AZD1222 vaccination. The receptors were sampled from an adult in good health.

This chain joins TRBV7-2 and TRBJ2-4; D perhaps matches TRBD1 (7 bases). Germline V gene data show CDR1 as SGHTA and CDR2 as FQGNSA. The ends were cut back, 5 bases at V and 3 bases at J, with 14 bases in the middle. The CDR3 extends over 15 amino acids. The CDR3 DNA reads as TGTGCCAGCAGCCCCTGGCAGGGGGGCAAAAACATTCAGTACTTC. Its protein product is CASSPWQGGKNIQYF.

This sequence joins TRBV24-1 and TRBJ1-6; D is unresolved. CDR3 length: 15 amino acids. Per germline, CDR1 KGHDR and CDR2 SFDVKD. V was cut by 5 bases and J by 6 bases, with 13 bases left in between. CDR3 sequence (DNA): TGTGCCACCAGTGCCGCGGACGGCTCTAATTCACCCCTCCACTTT. Its translation is CATSAADGSNSPLHF.

V and J are TRBV7-9 and TRBJ2-7, with 9 positions matching TRBD1. Looked up from germline, CDR1 is SEHNR and CDR2 is FQNEAQ (reference sequence). The V segment lost 1 base and the J segment 5 bases; nucleotides outside the gene matches: 3. CDR3 length: 14 amino acids. CDR3 region: CASSLGGQGHEQYF. CDR3 nucleotide sequence: TGTGCCAGCAGCTTAGGGGGACAGGGACACGAGCAGTACTTC.

This rearrangement joins TRBV3-1 (or the pseudogene TRBV3-2) to TRBJ2-7; 8 bases agree with TRBD1. V shed 4 bases and J 7 bases; nucleotides not matched to a gene: 15. CDR1 and CDR2 from the germline V gene are LGHDT and YNNKEL (reference sequence). This CDR3 region has 16 residues. This CDR3 is CASSLSKARTGYEQYF. DNA for the CDR3: TGTGCCAGCAGCCTCTCCAAAGCGAGGACAGGGTATGAGCAGTACTTC.

J is TRBJ2-6 and V is TRBV7-6; no clear D. Germline V lookup: CDR1 SGHVS, CDR2 FNYEAQ. The CDR3 is made up of 16 amino acids. The germline V and J ends were trimmed by 0 bases and 4 bases, with 10 bases remaining between them. This CDR3 reads CASSLARQLGANVLTF. The CDR3 nucleotides read TGTGCCAGCAGCTTAGCACGTCAGCTCGGGGCCAACGTCCTGACTTTC.

The chain joins TRBV19 to TRBJ2-5, with D maybe TRBD2 (6 bases). Germline lookup yields CDR1 LNHDA and CDR2 SQIVND (reference sequence). V lost 9 bases and J 3 bases, leaving 17 bases between the germline ends. The CDR3 spans 14 residues. CDR3 region: CASASTSPKETQYF. The DNA of the CDR3 is TGTGCCAGCGCAAGCACTAGCCCGAAAGAGACCCAGTACTTC.

CDR3: CASSIFNQPQHF. The CDR3 bases are TGTGCCAGTAGTATTTTTAATCAGCCCCAGCATTTT. The V gene is TRBV19, the J gene TRBJ1-5; D gene uncertain. Looked up from germline, CDR1 is LNHDA and CDR2 is SQIVND (reference sequence). The CDR3 contains 12 residues. V lost 3 bases, J lost 4 bases, and 4 bases lay in between.

J is TRBJ1-1 and V is TRBV30; a weak D match, TRBD1 (6 bases). Germline CDR1 and CDR2: GTSNPN and SVGIG (reference sequence). V was trimmed by 4 bases and J by 3 bases, leaving 18 bases between them. This CDR3 contains 15 residues. The CDR3 region is CAWTLPWTDYTEAFF. Written as DNA, the CDR3 is TGTGCCTGGACCTTGCCATGGACAGACTACACTGAAGCTTTCTTT.

This clone was recorded a few times. The chain is built from TRBV12-3 or TRBV12-4 and TRBJ2-1; D not resolved. The germline V and J ends were trimmed by 4 bases and 4 bases, with 8 bases remaining between them. There are 13 residues in the CDR3. The CDR3, as DNA: TGTGCCAGCAGTTCGGACCCATACAATGAGCAGTTCTTC. Protein sequence: CASSSDPYNEQFF.

This clone came up once. The J gene is TRBJ2-1, the V gene TRBV5-4, with D hard to call. This CDR3 is built from 12 residues. Germline CDR1 is SGHNT and CDR2 is YYREEE (reference sequence). With 0 bases removed from V and 12 bases from J, the gap between germline ends came to 10 bases. CDR3 amino acids: CASSLVGSGQFF. CDR3 sequence (DNA): TGTGCCAGCAGCTTGGTAGGATCAGGGCAGTTCTTC.

The CDR3 coding sequence is TGTGCCAGCAGCTCTTGGGACAGGGGAACCGGGGAGCTGTTTTTT. It codes for CASSSWDRGTGELFF. This rearrangement joins TRBV11-3 to TRBJ2-2; the match to TRBD1 covers 10 bases. The V gene end was trimmed by 4 bases and the J gene end by 5 bases; junction bases not matched to a gene: 4. Germline V gives CDR1 SGHNT, CDR2 YENEEA. This CDR3 comprises 15 residues.

V and J are TRBV24-1 and TRBJ1-2, with 9 bases lining up with TRBD1. The length of the CDR3 is 16 residues. V shed 3 bases and J 2 bases; nucleotides not matched to a gene: 6. The germline CDR1 and CDR2 sequences are KGHDR and SFDVKD. CDR3 protein: CATSDTGTGPNYGYTF. The DNA for the CDR3 is TGTGCCACCAGTGATACCGGGACAGGGCCCAACTATGGCTACACCTTC.

The chain combines TRBV5-6 with TRBJ2-7, with D tentatively TRBD1 (6 bases). Trimming removed 6 bases at V and 6 bases at J, with 22 bases between. The CDR3 consists of 15 residues. CDR1 is SGHDT and CDR2 is YYEEEE in the germline V gene. The DNA of the CDR3 is TGTGCCAGCACCGGGGCGGAACAGGGTGGTTCCGAGCAGTACTTC. It specifies CASTGAEQGGSEQYF.

The V call is TRBV6-1, the J call TRBJ1-5; D is unresolved. The germline V gene encodes CDR1 MNHNS and CDR2 SASEGT. CDR3 length: 15 residues. V was pared by 1 base and J by 7 bases, with 14 bases between. The CDR3 is CASSEDWPKAQPQHF. CDR3 nucleotides: TGTGCCAGCAGTGAAGATTGGCCCAAGGCACAGCCCCAGCATTTT.

The chain has TRBV2 and TRBJ1-5; 9 bases agree with TRBD1. This CDR3 has 16 residues. The ends lost 6 bases at V and 1 base at J; junction bases unmatched: 7. Per the germline V gene, CDR1 is SNHLY and CDR2 is FYNNEI. In DNA form, the CDR3 reads TGTGCCAGCAGCCCGCAAGGGACAGGGAGCAATCAGCCCCAGCATTTT. This encodes CASSPQGTGSNQPQHF. Full variable domain (outside the CDR3, taken from reference TRBV2 and TRBJ1-5): EPEVTQTPSHQVTQMGQEVILRCVPISNHLYFYWYRQILGQKVEFLVSFYNNEISEKSEIFDDQFSVERPDGSNFTLKIRSTKLEDSAMYFCASSPQGTGSNQPQHFGDGTRLSIL.

This rearrangement joins TRBV14 to TRBJ1-5; no clear D. Trimming cost V 1 base and J 7 bases, with 8 bases left between them. The CDR3 runs to 13 residues. Germline V CDR1 and CDR2: SGHDN, FVKESK. CDR3 region: CASSQAGGQPQHF. The CDR3 bases are TGTGCCAGCAGCCAAGCCGGTGGACAGCCCCAGCATTTT.

This chain connects TRBV30 to TRBJ1-3; D is perhaps TRBD1 (5 bases). Germline V gene sequence: CDR1 GTSNPN, CDR2 SVGIG (reference sequence). The CDR3 totals 13 residues. V shed 7 bases and J shed 1 base, with 11 bases lying between them. CDR3 nucleotide sequence: TGTGCCTTTGCGGGGGTATCTGGAAACACCATATATTTT. Its translation is CAFAGVSGNTIYF. The entire variable domain, with the rest obtained from reference TRBV30 and TRBJ1-3, is as follows: SQTIHQWPATLVQPVGSPLSLECTVEGTSNPNLYWYRQAAGRGLQLLFYSVGIGQISSEVPQNLSASRPQDRQFILSSKKLLLSDSGFYLCAFAGVSGNTIYFGEGSWLTVV.